These T cell receptor beta chains were read from a single sample in a study of PD-1 and CTLA-4 blockade in melanoma. The data were produced by immunoSEQ multiplex PCR, yet TCRdb's version contains in-frame clones alone and is incomplete. The table has over 15,000 clones, about 71% seen once. The starting material was CD8+ T cells from peripheral blood, obtained from a patient given anti-PD-1 treatment. Receptors were obtained from a human donor with melanoma. CDR3s include the opening cysteine and the closing phenylalanine or tryptophan. Each record gives: CDR3 protein, CDR3 DNA, J gene, V gene, D gene, clone size. A D gene is named only where the DNA matches it firmly. Clone sizes are given selectively: once, few, many, or a class where the clone is expanded.

CDR3: CASSLASSLAGAKEQYF
DNA: TGTGCCAGCAGCTTAGCTTCGAGTCTGGCGGGAGCGAAAGAGCAGTACTTC
J: TRBJ2-7
V: TRBV13
D: TRBD2
size: -

CDR3: CASSEVFGDSHYGYTF
DNA: TGTGCCAGCAGTGAAGTCTTTGGGGACAGCCACTATGGCTACACCTTC
J: TRBJ1-2
V: TRBV6-1
D: TRBD1
size: -

CDR3: CASSLGWSALGISGNTIYF
DNA: TGCGCCAGCAGCTTGGGGTGGTCGGCACTGGGCATCTCTGGAAACACCATATATTTT
J: TRBJ1-3
V: TRBV5-1
D: -
size: -

CDR3: CASSYRGLNQPQHF
DNA: TGTGCCAGCAGTTACAGAGGGCTAAATCAGCCCCAGCATTTT
J: TRBJ1-5
V: TRBV6-5
D: -
size: -

CDR3: CASSENWAGDRRGANVLTF
DNA: TGTGCCAGCAGTGAAAATTGGGCAGGGGACCGCCGTGGGGCCAACGTCCTGACTTTC
J: TRBJ2-6
V: TRBV7-6
D: -
size: -

CDR3: CAAGGNQPQHF
DNA: TGTGCCGCCGGGGGCAATCAGCCCCAGCATTTT
J: TRBJ1-5
V: TRBV6-5
D: -
size: few

CDR3: CASSRTRAVSSYNEQFF
DNA: TGTGCCAGCAGCCGGACTAGGGCGGTGAGCTCCTACAATGAGCAGTTCTTC
J: TRBJ2-1
V: TRBV7-9
D: TRBD2
size: -

CDR3: CASSQETQGLNYGYTF
DNA: TGTGCCAGCAGCCAAGAAACACAGGGGCTTAACTATGGCTACACCTTC
J: TRBJ1-2
V: TRBV3-1/TRBV3-2
D: TRBD1
size: -

CDR3: CASSNGRVTDTQYF
DNA: TGTGCCAGTAGTAACGGCAGGGTCACAGATACGCAGTATTTT
J: TRBJ2-3
V: TRBV19
D: -
size: -

CDR3: CASSDPRDYRSGNTIYF
DNA: TGTGCCAGCAGTGATCCGCGCGACTACCGCTCTGGAAACACCATATATTTT
J: TRBJ1-3
V: TRBV28
D: -
size: -

CDR3: CASSLSMVSRTDTQYF
DNA: TGTGCCAGCAGTTTATCGATGGTTTCCCGCACAGATACGCAGTATTTT
J: TRBJ2-3
V: TRBV27
D: -
size: once

CDR3: CASSLAWREGTDTQYF
DNA: TGTGCCAGCAGCTTAGCGTGGAGGGAGGGCACAGATACGCAGTATTTT
J: TRBJ2-3
V: TRBV7-6
D: -
size: -

CDR3: CASSSTGAGANVLTF
DNA: TGTGCCAGCAGTTCAACAGGGGCTGGGGCCAACGTCCTGACTTTC
J: TRBJ2-6
V: TRBV27
D: TRBD1
size: -

CDR3: CASSLTGGNVKNIQYF
DNA: TGTGCCAGCAGCTTAACAGGGGGAAACGTCAAAAACATTCAGTACTTC
J: TRBJ2-4
V: TRBV7-9
D: TRBD1
size: -

CDR3: CASSLGTGGSPLHF
DNA: TGTGCCAGCAGTCTCGGGACAGGGGGGTCACCCCTCCACTTT
J: TRBJ1-6
V: TRBV6-5
D: TRBD1
size: once

CDR3: CASSYGQSGRPYGYTF
DNA: TGTGCCAGCAGTTACGGACAGTCGGGGCGACCCTATGGCTACACCTTC
J: TRBJ1-2
V: TRBV6-2/TRBV6-3
D: -
size: -

CDR3: CASRGLAATDTQYF
DNA: TGTGCCAGCAGGGGACTAGCGGCGACAGATACGCAGTATTTT
J: TRBJ2-3
V: TRBV27
D: TRBD2
size: -

CDR3: CASSLALTITYEQYF
DNA: TGTGCCAGCAGCTTAGCACTGACGATAACCTACGAGCAGTACTTC
J: TRBJ2-7
V: TRBV7-2
D: -
size: -

CDR3: CASILEAGGNEQYF
DNA: TGTGCCAGCATACTTGAGGCAGGGGGCAACGAGCAGTACTTC
J: TRBJ2-7
V: TRBV27
D: TRBD1
size: -

CDR3: CSVEERGIDYEQYF
DNA: TGCAGCGTTGAAGAAAGGGGGATCGACTACGAGCAGTACTTC
J: TRBJ2-7
V: TRBV29-1
D: -
size: -

CDR3: CASSLGLAGGDEQFF
DNA: TGTGCCAGCAGCCTGGGACTAGCGGGAGGGGATGAGCAGTTCTTC
J: TRBJ2-1
V: TRBV14
D: TRBD2
size: -

CDR3: CASSPGTGMGQPQHF
DNA: TGTGCCAGCAGCCCCGGGACAGGGATGGGTCAGCCCCAGCATTTT
J: TRBJ1-5
V: TRBV6-5
D: TRBD1
size: -

CDR3: CAWSYPPLRTSRSNYGYTF
DNA: TGTGCCTGGAGTTATCCCCCCCTCCGGACATCCCGGAGTAACTATGGCTACACCTTC
J: TRBJ1-2
V: TRBV30
D: -
size: -

CDR3: CASSQAAGNEQFF
DNA: TGTGCCAGCAGCCAAGCGGCGGGAAATGAGCAGTTCTTC
J: TRBJ2-1
V: TRBV3-1/TRBV3-2
D: -
size: -

CDR3: CASSNRGGYYEQYF
DNA: TGTGCCAGCAGTAACAGGGGGGGGTACTACGAGCAGTACTTC
J: TRBJ2-7
V: TRBV6-5
D: -
size: -

CDR3: CASRSGTANTGELFF
DNA: TGTGCCAGCAGATCCGGGACAGCTAACACCGGGGAGCTGTTTTTT
J: TRBJ2-2
V: TRBV6-6
D: TRBD1
size: -

CDR3: CASSEWGHSNQPQHF
DNA: TGTGCCAGCAGTGAATGGGGACATAGCAATCAGCCCCAGCATTTT
J: TRBJ1-5
V: TRBV2
D: -
size: -

CDR3: CASSQGPLSGNTIYF
DNA: TGTGCCAGCAGCCAAGGTCCCCTCTCTGGAAACACCATATATTTT
J: TRBJ1-3
V: TRBV3-1/TRBV3-2
D: -
size: few

CDR3: CATSRVRGEETQYF
DNA: TGTGCCACCAGCAGAGTAAGAGGCGAAGAGACCCAGTACTTC
J: TRBJ2-5
V: TRBV15
D: -
size: -

CDR3: CASSQDGRRQYF
DNA: TGCGCCAGCAGCCAAGATGGTCGGCGGCAGTACTTC
J: TRBJ2-7
V: TRBV4-1
D: -
size: -

CDR3: CASSPRDRGVNEQFF
DNA: TGTGCCAGCAGCCCCCGGGACAGGGGGGTAAATGAGCAGTTCTTC
J: TRBJ2-1
V: TRBV13
D: TRBD1
size: few

CDR3: CSVQGEGQYF
DNA: TGCAGCGTTCAGGGCGAGGGGCAGTACTTC
J: TRBJ2-7
V: TRBV29-1
D: -
size: few

CDR3: CASSLTGWGNTEAFF
DNA: TGTGCCAGCAGCTTAACAGGGTGGGGGAACACTGAAGCTTTCTTT
J: TRBJ1-1
V: TRBV7-9
D: -
size: -

CDR3: CAWTRAGGYTF
DNA: TGTGCCTGGACCAGGGCCGGTGGCTACACCTTC
J: TRBJ1-2
V: TRBV30
D: -
size: once

CDR3: CATQGLAGADTQYF
DNA: TGTGCCACCCAGGGCCTAGCGGGAGCAGATACGCAGTATTTT
J: TRBJ2-3
V: TRBV24-1
D: TRBD2
size: -

CDR3: CASSVQRPTEAFF
DNA: TGTGCCAGCAGCGTACAGCGGCCCACTGAAGCTTTCTTT
J: TRBJ1-1
V: TRBV7-9
D: -
size: -

CDR3: CASSSTTGTLYGYTF
DNA: TGTGCCAGCAGCTCAACGACAGGGACGTTGTATGGCTACACCTTC
J: TRBJ1-2
V: TRBV7-9
D: TRBD1
size: few

CDR3: CASSLGRTVNYGYTF
DNA: TGTGCCAGCAGCTTAGGACGGACAGTAAACTATGGCTACACCTTC
J: TRBJ1-2
V: TRBV11-2
D: -
size: -

CDR3: CASSLSGTGANEQYF
DNA: TGTGCCAGCAGTTTATCCGGGACAGGGGCGAACGAGCAGTACTTC
J: TRBJ2-7
V: TRBV27
D: TRBD1
size: -

CDR3: CASSVDRVSDEQYF
DNA: TGCGCCAGCAGCGTAGACAGGGTGAGTGACGAGCAGTACTTC
J: TRBJ2-7
V: TRBV4-1
D: TRBD1
size: -

CDR3: CASSVGGALEGYTF
DNA: TGTGCCAGCAGCGTAGGTGGGGCCTTGGAGGGCTACACCTTC
J: TRBJ1-2
V: TRBV9
D: -
size: once